This T cell receptor (beta chain) was sequenced for a study of blood T cell repertoires in COVID-19. Study-wide background: In each case, the material was cDNA or gDNA derived from T cells, B-cell-depleted T cells, or PBMCs.

V gave up 10 bases and J gave up 1 base, with 18 bases separating them. The CDR3 is made up of 15 amino acids. CDR1 and CDR2 from the germline V gene are SGHVS and FQNEAQ. Under the authors' procedure: It was from reference gene primer amplification that nucleated cell counts were estimated. Assay used: immunoSEQ multiplex PCR; TCRdb lists only in-frame clones, some missing. That table supplies the V and J calls and clone size; D and trimming were determined from the DNA. The sample gives 150,000 or so clones, 77% of which show up once; approximately 9.4% is in the top ten. This sequence joins TRBV7-8 and TRBJ2-3; possibly TRBD2 for D (6 bases). Material: peripheral blood. The sequence came from a woman aged 50 to 65 with active or convalescent COVID-19. This CDR3 is CATRPTTGGTDTQYF. CDR3 nucleotides: TGTGCCACCCGGCCTACGACGGGGGGCACAGATACGCAGTATTTT. Complete variable domain (other parts from reference TRBV7-8 and TRBJ2-3): GAGVSQSPRYKVAKRGQDVALRCDPISGHVSLFWYQQALGQGPEFLTYFQNEAQLDKSGLPSDRFFAERPEGSVSTLKIQRTQQEDSAVYLCATRPTTGGTDTQYFGPGTRLTVL.